The 19 T cell receptor beta chains below come from one sample, sequenced in a study of blood T cells in healthy people across ages. Then a second PCR, running about 6 to 12 cycles, was carried out with a sample-barcoded 5' primer and a J-beta primer mix. MiXCR was run by TCRdb on the 5' RACE reads, yielding one entry per CDR3 protein. Counted here are roughly 1,500,000 distinct CDR3 sequences, about 32% occurring once; the ten biggest clones make up roughly 10%. Sequenced sample: blood. The receptors shown here come from a woman aged 30 to 39 in good health.

The rearrangement links TRBV7-3 to TRBJ2-5; the D is unclear. The J call could be wrong; TRBJ2-7 is a better fit for the DNA end. Germline assignment: CDR1 SGHTA and CDR2 FQGTGA. The length of the CDR3 is 13 residues. The CDR3 sequence is CASSSLGYFEQYF. The CDR3 DNA reads TGTGCCAGCAGCAGCTTAGGTTACTTCGAGCAGTACTTC.

The chain links TRBV20-1 to TRBJ2-5, with 7 bases identical to TRBD2. The CDR3 loop spans 15 amino acids. Germline CDR1 is DFQATT and CDR2 is SNEGSKA (reference sequence). After removal of 0 bases from V and 1 base from J, the junction contained 5 bases not matched to a gene. The CDR3 loop is CSARDAASGQETQYF. CDR3 nucleotides: TGCAGTGCTAGAGATGCGGCTAGCGGCCAAGAGACCCAGTACTTC.

The chain has TRBV10-1 and TRBJ1-5, with D tentatively TRBD1 (6 bases). Germline V lookup: CDR1 WNHNN, CDR2 SYGVQD (reference sequence). The CDR3 covers 14 residues. Deletions cut 4 bases from V and 5 bases from J, with 12 bases between. This chain's CDR3 is CASSVPDSYQPQHF. CDR3 DNA: TGCGCCAGCAGTGTACCGGACAGCTATCAGCCCCAGCATTTT.

The V gene is TRBV6-5, the J gene TRBJ2-7, with D possibly matching TRBD2 (6 bases). This CDR3 has 13 amino acids. The V gene's germline CDR1 is MNHEY and CDR2 SVGAGI. V was pared by 3 bases and J by 2 bases, with 8 bases between. The CDR3 DNA reads as TGTGCCAGCAGTTATGGCGGGACCTACGAGCAGTACTTC. It is translated as CASSYGGTYEQYF.

This clonotype was seen a handful of times. The V gene is TRBV7-6, the J gene TRBJ2-7, with a tentative D call TRBD1 (5 bases). CDR1 is SGHVS, CDR2 FNYEAQ, per germline. The germline V and J ends were trimmed by 5 bases and 7 bases, with 15 bases remaining between them. CDR3 length equals 13 residues. The CDR3 protein is CASSPSTAGEQYF. DNA for the CDR3: TGTGCCAGCAGCCCGTCGACAGCTGGAGAGCAGTACTTC.

This clonotype appeared a few times. The chain joins TRBV20-1 to TRBJ1-5, with 7 bases that match TRBD1. The trim removed 0 bases at V and 1 base at J, leaving 6 bases unmatched. The CDR3 sequence is 16 residues long. The germline V gene encodes CDR1 DFQATT and CDR2 SNEGSKA (reference sequence). The CDR3 region is CSARDRQGPSNQPQHF. In nucleotides, the CDR3 is TGCAGTGCTAGAGACCGACAGGGACCCAGCAATCAGCCCCAGCATTTT.

The genes are TRBV6-1 and TRBJ2-3, with 8 bases that match TRBD2. V shed 7 bases and J 6 bases; nucleotides not matched to a gene: 6. The CDR3 is 13 amino acids. The germline V gene encodes CDR1 MNHNS and CDR2 SASEGT. CDR3 region: CASTAGVPDTQYF. CDR3 DNA: TGTGCCAGCACAGCGGGGGTTCCCGATACGCAGTATTTT.

This clonotype came up a few times. J is TRBJ2-5 and V is TRBV24-1; D is ambiguous. V was pared by 6 bases and J by 2 bases, with 12 bases between. CDR1 and CDR2 from the germline V gene are KGHDR and SFDVKD. The CDR3 consists of 14 residues. The CDR3 DNA follows: TGTGCCACCAGTCCAGGAGAGAAGCAAGAGACCCAGTACTTC. Translating it yields CATSPGEKQETQYF.

This clonotype has only one observation. The gene calls are TRBV9 and TRBJ2-5; D might be TRBD2 (5 bases). Per germline, CDR1 SGDLS and CDR2 YYNGEE. CDR3 length: 14 residues. V shed 5 bases and J shed 2 bases, with 13 bases lying between them. CDR3 loop: CASSQREYQETQYF. The CDR3 DNA reads TGTGCCAGCAGTCAAAGGGAGTATCAAGAGACCCAGTACTTC.

V gene TRBV19 combines with J gene TRBJ2-1, with D possibly being TRBD2 (5 bases). The CDR3 has 16 amino acids. V was clipped by 0 bases and J by 8 bases, with 17 bases between them. The V gene's germline CDR1 is LNHDA and CDR2 SQIVND (reference sequence). CDR3 region: CASSIEAGAPGDEQFF. The CDR3, as DNA: TGTGCCAGTAGTATAGAGGCGGGTGCCCCCGGGGATGAGCAGTTCTTC.

The chain recombines TRBV20-1 with TRBJ1-2, with D maybe TRBD1 (5 bases). This CDR3 has 13 residues. Germline assignment: CDR1 DFQATT and CDR2 SNEGSKA (reference sequence). V lost 6 bases and J 6 bases, leaving 17 bases between the germline ends. The CDR3 DNA reads as TGCAGTGCCCTGATCGGGGGGAAGGATGGCTACACCTTC. Protein product: CSALIGGKDGYTF.

In this sample, this clonotype turned up many times. The rearrangement links TRBV30 to TRBJ2-3, with 7 bases matching TRBD2. The CDR3 is 14 residues long. Per the germline V gene, CDR1 is GTSNPN and CDR2 is SVGIG (reference sequence). V lost 2 bases and J lost 1; bases outside the gene matches: 3. CDR3 amino acids: CAWSWLAGTDTQYF. The CDR3 nucleotides read TGTGCCTGGAGTTGGCTAGCGGGCACAGATACGCAGTATTTT.

The chain employs TRBV5-6 and TRBJ2-5; 9 nucleotides align to TRBD2. J was trimmed by 10 bases and V by 4 bases; bases with no gene match: 11. CDR1 is SGHDT, CDR2 YYEEEE, per germline. The CDR3 consists of 14 residues. CDR3 sequence (DNA): TGTGCCAGCAGCCTCCCGGGACTAGCTCCAGTCCAGTACTTC. It translates to CASSLPGLAPVQYF.

V gene TRBV29-1 combines with J gene TRBJ1-2; D remains ambiguous. The germline V gene has CDR1 SQVTM and CDR2 ANQGSEA. The CDR3 loop spans 13 amino acids. V was pared by 3 bases and J by 10 bases, with 18 bases between. The CDR3 spells CSVDATLTPTYTF. The DNA for the CDR3 is TGCAGCGTTGACGCTACCTTAACCCCTACCTACACCTTC.

The chain links TRBV15 to TRBJ1-6; 8 nucleotides match TRBD1. The CDR3 is 15 amino acids. Germline CDR1 LNHNV, CDR2 YYDKDF (reference sequence). The trim removed 3 bases at V and 11 bases at J, leaving 9 bases unmatched. DNA for the CDR3: TGTGCCACCAGCAGGAAGACAGGGGATTTGGCACCCCTCCACTTT. Translated, it gives CATSRKTGDLAPLHF.

The chain couples TRBV15 to TRBJ2-1, with D possibly TRBD1 on 6 matching bases. The V gene lost 4 bases and the J gene lost 9 bases, with 13 bases spanning the gap. This CDR3 has 13 residues. From germline, CDR1 is LNHNV and CDR2 YYDKDF (reference sequence). The CDR3 nucleotides read TGTGCCACCAGCATTAACAGGGTCGGTGAGCAGTTCTTC. Translated: CATSINRVGEQFF.

Comment on this clonotype: This may stem from a read error, because a much larger clone lies one nucleotide away. The V and J genes are TRBV11-2 and TRBJ1-2, with 7 nucleotides matching TRBD1. The germline V gene has CDR1 SGHAT and CDR2 FQNNGV. After removal of 5 bases from V and 4 bases from J, the junction contained 7 bases not matched to a gene. The CDR3 is made up of 14 amino acids. The CDR3 bases are TGTGCCAGCAGCCGGGAACAGGGGAGCTATGGCTACACCTTC. Protein sequence: CASSREQGSYGYTF.

As regards this clonotype: A junction end diverges from the germline sequence, so it may reflect a read error. This chain links TRBV9 with TRBJ2-5, with D possibly TRBD2 on 5 matching bases. Germline CDR1 SGDLS, CDR2 YYNGEE. The length of the CDR3 is 14 residues. CDR3 coding DNA: TGTGCCAGCAGCTTGGGAGAGGGCCAAGAGATCCAGTACTTC. It is translated as CASSLGEGQEIQYF. The complete variable domain, with remaining parts taken from reference TRBV9 and TRBJ2-5, reads DSGVTQTPKHLITATGQRVTLRCSPRSGDLSVYWYQQSLDQGLQFLIQYYNGEERAKGNILERFSAQQFPDLHSELNLSSLELGDSALYFCASSLGEGQEIQYFGPGTRLLVL.

This clonotype showed up just a few times. The rearrangement joins TRBV27 to TRBJ2-7, with 7 positions matching TRBD1. J lost 1 base, V lost 7 bases, and 4 bases had no gene match. The CDR3 is 13 amino acids. Germline assignment: CDR1 MNHEY and CDR2 SMNVEV (reference sequence). The CDR3 DNA sequence: TGTGCCAGCACGCGACAGGGATCCTACGAGCAGTACTTC. This translates into CASTRQGSYEQYF.